This T cell receptor beta chain stems from a study of cytomegalovirus exposure and HLA in healthy donors. General observations from the study: The finding came from a later analysis; first-cohort TCR clusters tended to co-occur in the roughly 110 validation repertoires. Researchers reported that a few CMV-associated chains were confirmed in vitro as CMV antigen-specific.

CDR3 length: 13 residues. Germline V lookup: CDR1 SGHTA, CDR2 FQGNSA. The V and J ends lost 1 base and 3 bases respectively, with 6 bases between them. Libraries were prepared by immunoSEQ multiplex PCR; TCRdb keeps only in-frame clonotypes and omits some of them. The table lists some 130,000 clones, 85% to 90% of them singletons. On this clone itself: Antigen unknown.

Separation from the 666-subject first cohort characterized the roughly 120-subject validation cohort, to which the donors belonged. The clonotype comes from a man in his late teens or twenties in good health and CMV-seronegative. The sequencing sample was made of PBMCs. The gene calls are TRBV7-2 and TRBJ2-5; D might be TRBD1 (5 bases). The CDR3 DNA sequence: TGTGCCAGCAGCTTAGGACAGAAAGAGACCCAGTACTTC. It yields the protein CASSLGQKETQYF.